The present entry profiles one TCR beta chain with its context. This clonotype was counted at least ten times. What this receptor recognizes is not known. No base quality information exists; no much larger clone differs at one position. Ophthalmopathy patients had moderately to severely active disease, with a Clinical Activity Score of 3 or more, a NOSPECS grade of 4 or more, and a disease duration of less than 3 months. Patients with uncontrolled infections, other autoimmune diseases, pregnancy or lactation were excluded. Diagnoses relied on clinical symptoms, serum thyroxine and TRAb, thyroid ultrasound and orbital computed tomography. PBMCs were isolated from 10 ml of fresh peripheral blood by Ficoll-Paque density gradient centrifugation. Total RNA was extracted with Trizol reagent, and quality was checked on an Agilent 2100 Bioanalyzer. In the germline V gene (reference sequence), CDR1 corresponds to LNHNV and CDR2 to YYDKDF. The V and J ends are trimmed by 0 bases and 4 bases, leaving 6 bases between them. The CDR3, cysteine through phenylalanine, is 13 amino acids long. Only the CDR3 region is kept as DNA, spanning 39 bases read in frame from base 1.

The data originate from a study of T cells in Graves' hyperthyroidism and ophthalmopathy (dated by TCRdb to between 2018 and 2020). Study-wide context: Peripheral blood samples were taken at the time of initial diagnosis, prior to any treatment. A discovery cohort of around 98 patients, roughly 45 with Graves' ophthalmopathy and fewer than 65 with stable Graves' hyperthyroidism, was used to find distinguishing TCR V-J signatures. An independent validation cohort of under 20 hyperthyroidism patients and about 15 patients who later progressed to ophthalmopathy tested prospective prediction of ophthalmopathy. The 75 to 100 discovery patients were divided at random into training and test sets in a 7:3 ratio. In about 6 Graves' hyperthyroidism patients, the study also compared T-cell repertoires from thyroid tissue with T-cell repertoires from blood. Following sampling, methimazole starting at 30 mg daily was given to hyperthyroidism patients, and high-dose intravenous methylprednisolone was given to ophthalmopathy patients. The paper describes TCR Vbeta CDR3 sequencing of 140 or so peripheral blood samples, made up of some 40 ophthalmopathy patients, some 76 hyperthyroidism patients and roughly 17 progressor patients. Study-wide findings and limitations: Ophthalmopathy was separated from stable hyperthyroidism by a 13 V-J signature model, with approximately 86% sensitivity and approximately 84% specificity obtained in cross-validation and 80%/75% obtained in testing. In validation, progression to ophthalmopathy was predicted by the model with nearly 71% sensitivity and 72.22% specificity, a median of roughly 6.4 months before onset. No statistical method was used to set the sample size in advance, and investigators knew the group allocation. Blood samples also contained most of the expanded thyroid clonotypes (frequency above 0.001), which suggests that blood repertoires may reflect thyroid immune responses.

The TCR beta CDR3 regions were amplified from RNA transcripts. The first round of RT-PCR for the TCR CDR3 was performed with the HTBI primer set and the Qiagen OneStep RT-PCR kit. A second multiplex PCR round built the libraries, followed by size selection and purification. Paired-end sequencing of the libraries was performed with 100 bp reads on an Illumina HiSeq2000. Per the authors' processing: SOAPnuke was used to process the raw data, throwing out any read that contained adapters or uncalled bases, had a mean Phred below 15, or lacked an exact constant-primer or identifier match. COPE v1.2.5 was used to merge the high-quality paired reads, and each unique nucleotide sequence was defined as a clonotype. MiTCR v1.1 was used to align the clonotypes against IMGT TRBV, TRBD and TRBJ reference segments. The analysis included only V-J combinations with a frequency above 0.0001, which together covered more than 98% of the repertoires. A TCS score was defined as the ratio between F50 (clonal expansion) and ExV (chaos), using BLOSUM62-based TCRdist between CDR3 peptides within each V-J. Welch's t-statistics and random forest reduced around 550 V-J features to fewer than 15, which were used in a naive Bayes classifier (R e1071). TCRdb redid the processing of the public reads, applying fastp at Q25 and MiXCR, and retained in-frame beta chains. Each record represents a unique CDR3 protein, reported with the most common genes and DNA among its rows. These V and J calls rely on TCRdb rather than the paper's analysis. This sample comprises about 380,000 distinct CDR3 sequences, less than 20% of them detected only once. Of the sample, 35% to 50% falls within the top ten clones.

Sequenced input: blood. The V and J segments used are TRBV15 and TRBJ2-5, with no D gene named confidently. The origin of this receptor is a man younger than 30 with Graves' ophthalmopathy. The CDR3 reads as follows: CATSRDRSETQYF. The nucleotide sequence is TGTGCCACCAGCAGAGACAGATCAGAGACCCAGTACTTC.